This T cell receptor (beta chain) originates from a study of blood T cells in healthy people across ages. V was clipped by 2 bases and J by 1 base; unmatched bases: 5. The CDR3 consists of 15 residues. CDR1 and CDR2 (germline): DFQATT, SNEGSKA (reference sequence). Primed by a sample-barcoded 5' primer and a J-beta primer mix, a second PCR proceeded for 7 to 11 cycles. TCRdb ran MiXCR on the 5' RACE reads and lists one entry per CDR3 protein. The table has roughly 1.7 million distinct CDR3 sequences, 30% to 40% seen once. Sequencing was carried out using blood. This chain joins TRBV20-1 and TRBJ2-7; TRBD2 aligns across 10 bases. This TCR was sampled from a woman in her twenties or thirties in good health. The CDR3 spells CSARSWTSGSYEQYF. The CDR3 DNA is TGCAGTGCTAGATCTTGGACTAGCGGTTCCTACGAGCAGTACTTC.